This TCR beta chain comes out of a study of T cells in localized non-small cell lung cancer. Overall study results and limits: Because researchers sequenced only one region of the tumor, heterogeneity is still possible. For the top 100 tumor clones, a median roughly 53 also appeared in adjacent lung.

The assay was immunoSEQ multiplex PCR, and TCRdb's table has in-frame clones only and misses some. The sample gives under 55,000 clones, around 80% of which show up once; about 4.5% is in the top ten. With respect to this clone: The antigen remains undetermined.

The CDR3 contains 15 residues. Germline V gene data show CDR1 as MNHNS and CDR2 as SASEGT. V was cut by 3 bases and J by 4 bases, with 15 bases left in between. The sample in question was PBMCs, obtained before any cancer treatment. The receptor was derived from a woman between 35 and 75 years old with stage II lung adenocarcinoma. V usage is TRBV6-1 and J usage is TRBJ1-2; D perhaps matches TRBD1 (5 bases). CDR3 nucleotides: TGTGCCAGCAGTGAGGGGTACGGGGCTGGCTATGGCTACACCTTC. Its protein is CASSEGYGAGYGYTF.